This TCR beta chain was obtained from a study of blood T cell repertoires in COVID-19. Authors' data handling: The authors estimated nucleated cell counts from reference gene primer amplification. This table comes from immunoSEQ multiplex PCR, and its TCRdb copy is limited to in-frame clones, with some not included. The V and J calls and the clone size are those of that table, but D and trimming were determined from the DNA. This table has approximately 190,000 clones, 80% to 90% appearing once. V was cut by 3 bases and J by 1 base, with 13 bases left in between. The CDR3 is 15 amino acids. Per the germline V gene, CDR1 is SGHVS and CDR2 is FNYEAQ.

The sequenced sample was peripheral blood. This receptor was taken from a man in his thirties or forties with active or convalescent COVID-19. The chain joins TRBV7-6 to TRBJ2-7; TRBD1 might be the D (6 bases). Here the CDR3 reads CASSLSGQRSYEQYF. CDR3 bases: TGTGCCAGCAGCTTGAGTGGACAGCGGTCCTACGAGCAGTACTTC.